This entry describes one T cell receptor (beta chain). The method was immunoSEQ multiplex PCR; TCRdb's version includes in-frame clones alone and lacks a portion of them. The table includes about 32,000 clones, around 93% detected once. The data originate from a study of T cell changes during pregnancy in multiple sclerosis. Source: CD4+ T cells from peripheral blood mononuclear cells, taken in the second trimester of pregnancy. The sequence came from a female donor with multiple sclerosis, enrolled in a pregnancy study.

The DNA for the CDR3 is TGTGCCAGCAGCCTAGCGACAGGGGGCCAAGAGACCCAGTACTTC. This codes for CASSLATGGQETQYF. The V and J genes are TRBV28 and TRBJ2-5; 9 bases align to TRBD1. Germline CDR1 reads MDHEN; CDR2 reads SYDVKM. The CDR3 extends over 15 amino acids. V was pared by 6 bases and J by 1 base, with 6 bases of the junction left unmatched.